The rows below give T cell receptor beta chains drawn from one sample of a study of T-cell reconstitution after alpha-beta-depleted transplantation in children. Using its own MiXCR run on the PCR reads, TCRdb lists one record per CDR3 protein. This sample has about 980,000 distinct CDR3 sequences, with 25% to 35% found just once. The sequencing here drew on PBMCs, mostly from graft donor cells, taken 360 days after TCRalphabeta/CD19-depleted stem cell transplant. These receptors were collected from a boy under two years old who had a stem cell transplant for SCID, so the T cells may come from the graft donor. Each CDR3 is given with its conserved first and last residue. Fields, in order: V gene, D gene, J gene, clone size, CDR3 protein, CDR3 DNA. D genes are given only for firm matches. Not every row has a clone size; where given, it reads once, few, many or a size class.

v_call: TRBV4-3; d_call: -; j_call: TRBJ2-3; clone_size: -; cdr3_aa: CASSLRQVADTQYF; cdr3_nt: TGCGCCAGCAGCCTTCGACAGGTCGCAGATACGCAGTATTTT
v_call: TRBV5-1; d_call: -; j_call: TRBJ2-3; clone_size: many; cdr3_aa: CASSLTSGPSTDTQYF; cdr3_nt: TGCGCCAGCAGCTTGACTTCGGGGCCTAGCACAGATACGCAGTATTTT
v_call: TRBV7-9; d_call: -; j_call: TRBJ1-2; clone_size: -; cdr3_aa: CASSLRGGSYGGYTF; cdr3_nt: TGTGCCAGCAGCTTGCGCGGTGGATCCTACGGGGGCTACACCTTC
v_call: TRBV29-1; d_call: TRBD1; j_call: TRBJ1-1; clone_size: -; cdr3_aa: CSAWDRGNTEAFF; cdr3_nt: TGCAGCGCCTGGGACAGGGGGAACACTGAAGCTTTCTTT
v_call: TRBV11-1; d_call: -; j_call: TRBJ2-7; clone_size: -; cdr3_aa: CASSLRPDRYGEQYF; cdr3_nt: TGTGCCAGCAGCCTACGACCCGACAGATACGGAGAGCAGTACTTC
v_call: TRBV12-3/TRBV12-4; d_call: TRBD1; j_call: TRBJ1-2; clone_size: -; cdr3_aa: CASTIMDRNYGYTF; cdr3_nt: TGTGCCAGCACCATTATGGACAGGAACTATGGCTACACCTTC
v_call: TRBV5-1; d_call: -; j_call: TRBJ2-7; clone_size: -; cdr3_aa: CASSSRTNYEQYF; cdr3_nt: TGCGCCAGCAGCTCCCGGACAAACTACGAGCAGTACTTC
v_call: TRBV4-2; d_call: -; j_call: TRBJ2-3; clone_size: -; cdr3_aa: CASSQERSGTQYF; cdr3_nt: TGTGCCAGCAGCCAAGAAAGGAGCGGCACGCAGTATTTT
v_call: TRBV29-1; d_call: -; j_call: TRBJ2-3; clone_size: -; cdr3_aa: CSSRRGDTQYF; cdr3_nt: TGCAGCTCCAGAAGGGGAGATACGCAGTATTTT
v_call: TRBV5-6; d_call: TRBD1; j_call: TRBJ2-1; clone_size: few; cdr3_aa: CASSPDRARAWNVRVF; cdr3_nt: TGTGCCAGCAGCCCGGACAGGGCGAGGGCTTGGAATGTAAGGGTCTTC
v_call: TRBV7-3; d_call: TRBD1; j_call: TRBJ2-3; clone_size: -; cdr3_aa: CASSFLDRPDTQYF; cdr3_nt: TGTGCCAGCAGCTTTCTGGACAGGCCAGATACGCAGTATTTT
v_call: TRBV24-1; d_call: TRBD1; j_call: TRBJ2-5; clone_size: -; cdr3_aa: CATSASPDRGLGEETQYF; cdr3_nt: TGTGCCACCAGTGCGTCCCCGGACAGGGGCCTGGGGGAAGAGACCCAGTACTTC
v_call: TRBV3-1; d_call: TRBD2; j_call: TRBJ2-3; clone_size: few; cdr3_aa: CASSQAPLGLAGASTDTQYF; cdr3_nt: TGTGCCAGCAGCCAAGCCCCCTTAGGACTAGCGGGGGCCTCCACAGATACGCAGTATTTT
v_call: TRBV7-2; d_call: TRBD1; j_call: TRBJ2-7; clone_size: -; cdr3_aa: CASSPDRGPLLGEYF; cdr3_nt: TGTGCCAGCAGTCCGGACAGGGGGCCCCTCCTAGGGGAGTACTTC
v_call: TRBV10-3; d_call: TRBD1; j_call: TRBJ2-7; clone_size: -; cdr3_aa: CAISEGDRYYEQYF; cdr3_nt: TGTGCCATCAGTGAGGGGGACAGATACTACGAGCAGTACTTC
v_call: TRBV2; d_call: TRBD1; j_call: TRBJ2-1; clone_size: -; cdr3_aa: CTISPPPDRGRYNEQFF; cdr3_nt: TGTACCATCAGTCCTCCTCCTGACAGGGGGCGTTACAATGAGCAGTTCTTC
v_call: TRBV12-3/TRBV12-4; d_call: -; j_call: TRBJ2-7; clone_size: -; cdr3_aa: CASSPTGRRNEQYF; cdr3_nt: TGTGCCAGCAGCCCAACAGGGAGGCGGAACGAGCAGTACTTC
v_call: TRBV12-3/TRBV12-4; d_call: -; j_call: TRBJ2-3; clone_size: few; cdr3_aa: CASSPGSSSGTDTQYF; cdr3_nt: TGTGCCAGCAGCCCCGGGTCCTCGTCCGGCACAGATACGCAGTATTTT
v_call: TRBV25-1; d_call: -; j_call: TRBJ2-3; clone_size: -; cdr3_aa: CASSPQSPGGLTDTQYF; cdr3_nt: TGTGCCAGCAGTCCGCAATCCCCAGGGGGGCTCACAGATACGCAGTATTTT
v_call: TRBV6-2/TRBV6-3; d_call: -; j_call: TRBJ2-1; clone_size: few; cdr3_aa: CASSNAGEQFF; cdr3_nt: TGTGCCAGCAGCAACGCAGGGGAGCAGTTCTTC